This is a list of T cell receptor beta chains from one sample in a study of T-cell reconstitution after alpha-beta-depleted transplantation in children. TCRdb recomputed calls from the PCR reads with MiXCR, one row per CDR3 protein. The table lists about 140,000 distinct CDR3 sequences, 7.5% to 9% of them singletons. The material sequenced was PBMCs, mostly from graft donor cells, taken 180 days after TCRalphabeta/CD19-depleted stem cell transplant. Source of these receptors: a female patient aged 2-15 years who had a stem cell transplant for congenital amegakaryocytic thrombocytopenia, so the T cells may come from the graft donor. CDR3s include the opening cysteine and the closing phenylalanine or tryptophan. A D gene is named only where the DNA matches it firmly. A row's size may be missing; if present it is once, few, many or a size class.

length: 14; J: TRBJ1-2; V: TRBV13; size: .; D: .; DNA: TGTGCCAGCAGCACCAGGGTGTTCGACGATGGCTACACCTTC; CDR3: CASSTRVFDDGYTF
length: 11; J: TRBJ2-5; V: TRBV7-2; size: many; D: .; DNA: TGTGCCAGCAGCCCGCGGGAGACCCAGTACTTC; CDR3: CASSPRETQYF
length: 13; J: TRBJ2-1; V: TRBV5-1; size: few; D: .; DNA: TGCGCCAGCAGCTCTCGAATGCGGCCTGAGCAGTTCTTC; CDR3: CASSSRMRPEQFF
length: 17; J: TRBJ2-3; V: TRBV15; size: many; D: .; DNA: TGTGCCACCAGCAGACCAAGGGCCAACGCTGGCACAGATACGCAGTATTTT; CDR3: CATSRPRANAGTDTQYF
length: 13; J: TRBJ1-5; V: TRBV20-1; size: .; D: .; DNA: TGCAGTGCCGGAGGGGGGGGCAATCAGCCCCAGCATTTT; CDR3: CSAGGGGNQPQHF
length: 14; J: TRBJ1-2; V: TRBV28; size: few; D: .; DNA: TGTGCCAGCAGTTTATCCCATGACATCTATGGCTACACCTTC; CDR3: CASSLSHDIYGYTF
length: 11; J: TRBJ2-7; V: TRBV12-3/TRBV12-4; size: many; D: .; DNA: TGTGCCAGCAGTCTAAGGCACGAGCAGTACTTC; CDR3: CASSLRHEQYF
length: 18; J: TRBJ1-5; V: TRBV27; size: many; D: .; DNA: TGTGCCAGCAGTTTATTCAGGGGTGGGCCCCCCGAGAATCAGCCCCAGCATTTT; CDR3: CASSLFRGGPPENQPQHF
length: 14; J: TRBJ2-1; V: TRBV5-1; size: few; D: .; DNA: TGCGCCAGCAGCTCCCCCGGGGTCGTCAATGAGCAGTTCTTC; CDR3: CASSSPGVVNEQFF
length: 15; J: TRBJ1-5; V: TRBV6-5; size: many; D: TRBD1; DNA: TGTGCCAGCGTTTGGTCGGGACAGAGCAATCAGCCCCAGCATTTT; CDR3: CASVWSGQSNQPQHF
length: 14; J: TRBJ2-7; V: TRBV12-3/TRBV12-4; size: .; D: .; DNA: TGTGCCAGCAGTTTTGGCCTCCCCTACTACGAGCAGTACTTC; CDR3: CASSFGLPYYEQYF
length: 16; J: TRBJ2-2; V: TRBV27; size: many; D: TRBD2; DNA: TGTGCCAGCAGGGTGTTAGCGGGAGGGAACACCGGGGAGCTGTTTTTT; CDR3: CASRVLAGGNTGELFF
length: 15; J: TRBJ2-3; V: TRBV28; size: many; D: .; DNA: TGTGCCAGTGTGAGCGTGGATACTAGCACAGATACGCAGTATTTT; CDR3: CASVSVDTSTDTQYF
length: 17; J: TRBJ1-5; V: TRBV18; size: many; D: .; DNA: TGTGCCAGCTCACCCCAGACAGGTGGCTATAGCAATCAGCCCCAGCATTTT; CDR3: CASSPQTGGYSNQPQHF
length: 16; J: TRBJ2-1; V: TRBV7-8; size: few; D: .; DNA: TGTGCCAGCAGCATTTACAGGTTAAGCTCCTACAATGAGCAGTTCTTC; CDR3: CASSIYRLSSYNEQFF
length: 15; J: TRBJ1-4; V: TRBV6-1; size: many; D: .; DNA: TGTGCCAGCAGTGACCCGACCAGGCGAAATGAAAAACTGTTTTTT; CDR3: CASSDPTRRNEKLFF
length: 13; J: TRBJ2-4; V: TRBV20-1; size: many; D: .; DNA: TGCAGTGCCCAAGGGGGGAGTAAAAACATTCAGTACTTC; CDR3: CSAQGGSKNIQYF
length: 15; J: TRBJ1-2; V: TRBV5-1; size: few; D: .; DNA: TGCGCCAGCAGCTTGGGACTACTGCAAGTCTATGGCTACACCTTC; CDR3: CASSLGLLQVYGYTF
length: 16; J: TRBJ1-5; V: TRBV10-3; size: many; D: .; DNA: TGTGCCATCAGTGAGTCCATGCCAGGGATTTATCAGCCCCAGCATTTT; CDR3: CAISESMPGIYQPQHF
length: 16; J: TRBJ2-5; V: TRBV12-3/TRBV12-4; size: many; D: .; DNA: TGTGCCAGCAGTTCCCCCCTCCGGAGGGCACAAGAGACCCAGTACTTC; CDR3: CASSSPLRRAQETQYF
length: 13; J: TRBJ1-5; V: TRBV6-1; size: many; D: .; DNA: TGTGCCAGCAGACCCCCCGGGGGCCAGCCCCAGCATTTT; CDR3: CASRPPGGQPQHF
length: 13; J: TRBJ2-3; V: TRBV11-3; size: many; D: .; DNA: TGTGCCAGCAGCTTAGATATCACAGATACGCAGTATTTT; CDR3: CASSLDITDTQYF